This T cell receptor (beta chain) comes out of a study of neurological immune-mediated disorders. From the 5' RACE reads, TCRdb called clonotypes with MiXCR, one entry per CDR3 protein. The sample gives approximately 70,000 distinct CDR3 sequences, 10% of which show up once; approximately 9.7% is in the top ten. The table lists this clonotype with many counts. Time point defined: longitudinal time-point 1 (baseline). This CDR3 spans 14 amino acids. V dropped 0 bases and J dropped 8; count of bases not matched to a gene: 7. Germline V gene data show CDR1 as DFQATT and CDR2 as SNEGSKA (reference sequence).

Sample: PBMCs. The genes are TRBV20-1 and TRBJ1-2, with TRBD1 identical over 9 bases. The TCR originated in a man aged 25-45 years in good health. CDR3 residues: CSARDRDRVYGYTF. In DNA, the CDR3 is TGCAGTGCTAGAGACCGGGACAGGGTCTACGGCTACACCTTC.